This T cell receptor (beta chain) is drawn from a study of T cell responses to AZD1222 COVID-19 vaccine. Germline assignment: CDR1 MNHEY and CDR2 SMNVEV (reference sequence). V was shortened by 0 bases and J by 5 bases, with 8 bases between the two germline ends. The CDR3 has 13 residues. A note on this clone: Its antigen is not known.

Study-wide points: An increase in Spike-specific TCR breadth and depth was observed after two AZD1222 doses. Unmutated variant regions are reportedly targeted by nearly half of spike-specific TCRs.

Profiling relied on immunoSEQ multiplex PCR, and the TCRdb table lists in-frame clones only, not all of them. The data contain nearly 110,000 clones, 80% to 95% of them singletons. The V gene is TRBV27, the J gene TRBJ2-7, with no clear D. This clonotype was sampled from an adult who received the AZD1222 COVID-19 vaccine. The material sequenced was peripheral blood, taken 28 days after the second AZD1222 dose. CDR3 DNA sequence: TGTGCCAGCAGTTTATCGATAATCCACGAGCAGTACTTC. Amino acids: CASSLSIIHEQYF.